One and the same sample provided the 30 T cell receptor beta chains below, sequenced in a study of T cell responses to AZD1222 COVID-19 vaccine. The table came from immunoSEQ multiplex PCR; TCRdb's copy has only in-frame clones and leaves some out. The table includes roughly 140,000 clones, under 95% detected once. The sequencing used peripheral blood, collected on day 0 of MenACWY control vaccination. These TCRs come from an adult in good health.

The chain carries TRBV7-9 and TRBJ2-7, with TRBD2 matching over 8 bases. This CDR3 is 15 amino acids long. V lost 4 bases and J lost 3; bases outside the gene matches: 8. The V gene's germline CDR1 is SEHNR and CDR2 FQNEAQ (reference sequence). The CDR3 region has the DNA TGTGCCAGCAGCTCTTATACTAGCGGAGACTACGAGCAGTACTTC. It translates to CASSSYTSGDYEQYF.

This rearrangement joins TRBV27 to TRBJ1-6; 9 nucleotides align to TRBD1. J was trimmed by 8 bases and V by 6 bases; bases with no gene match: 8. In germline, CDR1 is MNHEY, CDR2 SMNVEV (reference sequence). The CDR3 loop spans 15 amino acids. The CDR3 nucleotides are TGTGCCAGCAGAGGGACAGGGCGGCCCTATTCACCCCTCCACTTT. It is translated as CASRGTGRPYSPLHF.

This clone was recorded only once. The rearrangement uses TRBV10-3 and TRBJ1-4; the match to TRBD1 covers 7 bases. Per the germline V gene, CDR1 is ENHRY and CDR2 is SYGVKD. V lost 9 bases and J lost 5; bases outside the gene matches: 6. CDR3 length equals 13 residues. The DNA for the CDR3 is TGTGCCATAAGCCGGGACAGAAATGAAAAACTGTTTTTT. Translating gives CAISRDRNEKLFF.

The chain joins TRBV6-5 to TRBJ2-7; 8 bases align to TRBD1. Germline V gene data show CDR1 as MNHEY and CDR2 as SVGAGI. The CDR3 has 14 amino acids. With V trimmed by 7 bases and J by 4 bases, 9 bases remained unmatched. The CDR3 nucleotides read TGTGCCAGCACCACCCGACAGGGGATATACGAGCAGTACTTC. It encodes CASTTRQGIYEQYF.

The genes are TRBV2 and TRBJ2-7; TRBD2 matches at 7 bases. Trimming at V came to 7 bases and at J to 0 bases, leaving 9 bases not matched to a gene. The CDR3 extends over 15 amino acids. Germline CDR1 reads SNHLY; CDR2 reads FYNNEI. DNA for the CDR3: TGTGCCAGCACCCCTAGCGGAAACCTCTCCTACGAGCAGTACTTC. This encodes CASTPSGNLSYEQYF.

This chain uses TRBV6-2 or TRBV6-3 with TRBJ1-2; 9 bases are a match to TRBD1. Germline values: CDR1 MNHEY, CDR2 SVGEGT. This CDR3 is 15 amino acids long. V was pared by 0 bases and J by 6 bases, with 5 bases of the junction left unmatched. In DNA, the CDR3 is TGTGCCAGCAGTTACTCGAACAGGGGGCCAGATGGCTACACCTTC. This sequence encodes CASSYSNRGPDGYTF.

CDR3 region: CASSLVGGRGGYTF. DNA of the CDR3: TGTGCCAGCAGCCTGGTCGGCGGACGAGGGGGCTACACCTTC. The chain links TRBV5-5 to TRBJ1-2; D not resolved. Germline assignment: CDR1 SGHKS and CDR2 YYEKEE (reference sequence). V was clipped by 4 bases and J by 8 bases, with 18 bases between them. The CDR3 loop spans 14 amino acids.

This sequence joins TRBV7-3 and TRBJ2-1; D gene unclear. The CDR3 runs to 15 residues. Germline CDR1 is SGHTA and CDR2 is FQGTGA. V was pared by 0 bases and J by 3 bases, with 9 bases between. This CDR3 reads CASSLTEKRYNEQFF. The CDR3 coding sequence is TGTGCCAGCAGCTTAACCGAAAAACGCTACAATGAGCAGTTCTTC.

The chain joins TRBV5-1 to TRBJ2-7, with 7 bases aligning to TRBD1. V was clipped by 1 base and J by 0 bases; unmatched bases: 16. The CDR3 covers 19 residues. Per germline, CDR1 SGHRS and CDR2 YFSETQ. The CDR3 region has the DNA TGCGCCAGCAGCTTGAGGGACAGTTTCACGGCGAGTCTCTCCTACGAGCAGTACTTC. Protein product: CASSLRDSFTASLSYEQYF.

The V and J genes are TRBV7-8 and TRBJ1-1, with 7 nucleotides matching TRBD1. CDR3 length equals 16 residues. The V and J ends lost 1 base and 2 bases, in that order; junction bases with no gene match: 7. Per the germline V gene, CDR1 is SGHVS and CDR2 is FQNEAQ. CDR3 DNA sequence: TGTGCCAGCAGCTTAGTTGCGGACAGGAGCAACACTGAAGCTTTCTTT. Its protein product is CASSLVADRSNTEAFF.

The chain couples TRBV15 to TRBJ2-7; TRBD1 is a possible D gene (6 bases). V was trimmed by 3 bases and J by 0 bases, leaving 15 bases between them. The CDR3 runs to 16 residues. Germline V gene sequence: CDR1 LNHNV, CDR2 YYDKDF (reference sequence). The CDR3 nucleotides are TGTGCCACCAGCAGCCCCGGGACACTAAACTCCTACGAGCAGTACTTC. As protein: CATSSPGTLNSYEQYF.

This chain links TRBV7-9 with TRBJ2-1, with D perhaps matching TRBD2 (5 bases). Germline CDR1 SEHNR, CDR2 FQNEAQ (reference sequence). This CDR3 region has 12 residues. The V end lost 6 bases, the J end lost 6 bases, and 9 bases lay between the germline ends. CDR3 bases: TGTGCCAGCAGTTGGGAGCCCAATGAGCAGTTCTTC. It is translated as CASSWEPNEQFF.

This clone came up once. The CDR3 DNA is TGTGCCAGCAGCTTGCAGGTTCCGGGGACCTATGGCTACACCTTC. This sequence encodes CASSLQVPGTYGYTF. The chain employs TRBV5-4 and TRBJ1-2; weak D call: TRBD1 (5 bases). The V end lost 1 base, the J end lost 4 bases, and 14 bases lay between the germline ends. The CDR3 is made up of 15 amino acids. In germline, CDR1 is SGHNT, CDR2 YYREEE (reference sequence).

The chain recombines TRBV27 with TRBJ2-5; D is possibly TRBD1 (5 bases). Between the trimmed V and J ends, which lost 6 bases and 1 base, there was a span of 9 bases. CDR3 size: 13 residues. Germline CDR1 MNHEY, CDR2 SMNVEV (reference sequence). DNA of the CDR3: TGTGCCAGCAGCAGGGTGGGCCAAGAGACCCAGTACTTC. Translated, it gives CASSRVGQETQYF.

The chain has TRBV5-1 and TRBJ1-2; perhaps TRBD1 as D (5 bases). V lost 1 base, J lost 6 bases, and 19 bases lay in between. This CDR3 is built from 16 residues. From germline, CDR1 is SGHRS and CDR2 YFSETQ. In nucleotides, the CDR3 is TGCGCCAGCAGCTTGAGGTTTGATTTAACAGGACATGGCTACACCTTC. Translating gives CASSLRFDLTGHGYTF.

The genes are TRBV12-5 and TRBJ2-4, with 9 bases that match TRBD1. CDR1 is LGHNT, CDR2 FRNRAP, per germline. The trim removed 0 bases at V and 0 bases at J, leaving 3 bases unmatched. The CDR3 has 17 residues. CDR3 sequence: CASGLVTGGRAKNIQYF. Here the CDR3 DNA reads TGTGCTAGTGGTTTGGTAACAGGGGGCCGAGCCAAAAACATTCAGTACTTC.

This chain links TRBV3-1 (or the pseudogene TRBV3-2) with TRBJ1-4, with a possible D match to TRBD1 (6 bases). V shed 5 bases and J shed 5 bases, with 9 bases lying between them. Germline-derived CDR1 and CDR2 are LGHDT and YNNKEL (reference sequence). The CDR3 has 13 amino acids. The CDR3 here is CASSAGTNEKLFF. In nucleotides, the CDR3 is TGTGCCAGCAGCGCTGGGACAAATGAAAAACTGTTTTTT.

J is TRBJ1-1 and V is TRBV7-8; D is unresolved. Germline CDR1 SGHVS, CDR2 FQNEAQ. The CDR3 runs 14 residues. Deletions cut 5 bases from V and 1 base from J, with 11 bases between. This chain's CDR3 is CASSTVSENTEAFF. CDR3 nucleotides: TGTGCCAGCAGCACAGTCTCAGAGAACACTGAAGCTTTCTTT.

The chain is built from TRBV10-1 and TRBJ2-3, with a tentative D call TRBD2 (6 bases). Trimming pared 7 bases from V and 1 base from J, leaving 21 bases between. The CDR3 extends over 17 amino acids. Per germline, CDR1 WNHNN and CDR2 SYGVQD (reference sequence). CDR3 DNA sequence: TGCGCCAGCACGAGGGGTACTGCGGGGCCCCGCACAGATACGCAGTATTTT. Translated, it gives CASTRGTAGPRTDTQYF.

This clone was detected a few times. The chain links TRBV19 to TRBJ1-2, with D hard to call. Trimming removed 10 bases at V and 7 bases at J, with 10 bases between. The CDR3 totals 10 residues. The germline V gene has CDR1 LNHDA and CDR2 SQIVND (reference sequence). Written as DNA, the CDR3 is TGTGCCATTCGGGAGGGTGGCTACACCTTC. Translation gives CAIREGGYTF.

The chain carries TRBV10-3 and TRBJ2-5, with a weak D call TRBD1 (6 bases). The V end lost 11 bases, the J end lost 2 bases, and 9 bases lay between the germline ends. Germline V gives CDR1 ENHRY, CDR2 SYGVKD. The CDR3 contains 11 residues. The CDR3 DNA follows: TGTGCCGTCGGGACACAAGAGACCCAGTACTTC. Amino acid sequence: CAVGTQETQYF.

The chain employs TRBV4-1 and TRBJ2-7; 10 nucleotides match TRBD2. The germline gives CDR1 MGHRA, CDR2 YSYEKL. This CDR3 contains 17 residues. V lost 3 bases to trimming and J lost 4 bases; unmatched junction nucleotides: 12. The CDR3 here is CASSHPFETSGQYEQYF. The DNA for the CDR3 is TGCGCCAGCAGCCATCCATTTGAGACTAGCGGGCAATACGAGCAGTACTTC.

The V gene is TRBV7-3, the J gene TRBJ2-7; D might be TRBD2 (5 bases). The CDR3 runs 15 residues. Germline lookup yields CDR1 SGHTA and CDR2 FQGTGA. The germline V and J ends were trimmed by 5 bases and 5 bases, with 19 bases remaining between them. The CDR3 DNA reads TGTGCCAGCAGCCCCCGGGGAGCTGGAATCCACGAGCAGTACTTC. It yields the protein CASSPRGAGIHEQYF.

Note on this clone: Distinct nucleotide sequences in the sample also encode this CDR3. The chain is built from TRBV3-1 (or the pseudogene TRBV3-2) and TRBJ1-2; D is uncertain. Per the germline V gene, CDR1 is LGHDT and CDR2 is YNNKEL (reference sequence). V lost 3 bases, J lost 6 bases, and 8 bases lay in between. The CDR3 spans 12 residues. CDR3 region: CASSQDGDGYTF. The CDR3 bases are TGTGCCAGCAGCCAGGACGGTGATGGCTACACCTTC.

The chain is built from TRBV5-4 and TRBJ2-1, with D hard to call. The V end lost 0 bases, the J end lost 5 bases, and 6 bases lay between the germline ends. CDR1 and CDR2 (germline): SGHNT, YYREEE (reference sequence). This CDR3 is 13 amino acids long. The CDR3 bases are TGTGCCAGCAGCTTGGACAGAAACAATGAGCAGTTCTTC. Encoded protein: CASSLDRNNEQFF.

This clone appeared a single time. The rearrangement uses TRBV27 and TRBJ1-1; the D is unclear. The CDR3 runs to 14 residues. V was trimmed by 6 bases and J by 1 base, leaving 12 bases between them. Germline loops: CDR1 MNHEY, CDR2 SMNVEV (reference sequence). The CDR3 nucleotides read TGTGCCAGCAGGCTCCGGCGCTCGAACACTGAAGCTTTCTTT. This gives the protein CASRLRRSNTEAFF.

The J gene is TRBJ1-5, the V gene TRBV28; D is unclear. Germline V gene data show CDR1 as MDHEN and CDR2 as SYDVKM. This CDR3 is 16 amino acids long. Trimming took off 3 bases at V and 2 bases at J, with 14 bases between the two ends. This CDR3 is CASSFGSHAGNQPQHF. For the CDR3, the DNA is TGTGCCAGCAGTTTTGGGAGCCACGCGGGCAATCAGCCCCAGCATTTT.

The CDR3 region has the DNA TGTGCCAGCAGACTGGACAGGGGCGGTCAGCCCCAGCATTTT. It translates to CASRLDRGGQPQHF. The J gene is TRBJ1-5, the V gene TRBV28; 9 bases agree with TRBD1. Germline CDR1 and CDR2: MDHEN and SYDVKM. V trimming: 6 bases; J trimming: 6 bases; junction bases outside the gene matches: 6. The CDR3 spans 14 residues.

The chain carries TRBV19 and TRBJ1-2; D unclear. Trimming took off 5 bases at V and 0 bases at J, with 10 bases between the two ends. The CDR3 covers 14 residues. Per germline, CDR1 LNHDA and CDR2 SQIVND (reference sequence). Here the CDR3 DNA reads TGTGCCAGTAGTCCTACAGCAACTAACTATGGCTACACCTTC. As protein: CASSPTATNYGYTF.

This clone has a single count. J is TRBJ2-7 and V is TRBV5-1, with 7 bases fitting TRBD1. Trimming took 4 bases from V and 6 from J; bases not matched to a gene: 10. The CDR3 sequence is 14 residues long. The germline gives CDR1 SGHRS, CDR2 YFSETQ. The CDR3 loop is CASSLMTGTREQYF. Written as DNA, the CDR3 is TGCGCCAGCAGCCTAATGACAGGGACACGCGAGCAGTACTTC.